This TCR beta chain was profiled in a study of response to subunit inactivated influenza vaccine. The CDR3 is 15 amino acids. Looked up from germline, CDR1 is SSHAT and CDR2 is FNYEAQ (reference sequence). The germline V and J ends were trimmed by 1 base and 2 bases, with 11 bases remaining between them. The table lists this clonotype with a few counts. TCRdb processed the RT-PCR reads anew with MiXCR; each CDR3 protein has one entry. This table holds hundreds of thousands of distinct CDR3 sequences, 11% found once. These sequences were also reported in another study, on T cells expressing NK-cell markers. From that second work: 5'RACE template switching built TCR beta cDNA with unique molecular identifiers. Serological testing identified seven of the eight sequenced donors as HCMV-seropositive and one as seronegative. In a group of several donors, dominant NKG2C+ clonotypes represented about 1.0-7.5% of CD8+ T cells. There were a handful of donors in whom these clonotypes also led the CD3+CD56-NKG2C+ fraction. What remained unclear was the HCMV specificity of expanded NKG2C+ T cell clones.

The V and J genes are TRBV7-7 and TRBJ2-5; D uncertain. This clonotype was obtained from a man aged 50-60 years who received an inactivated influenza vaccine. The material was PBMCs from blood, obtained on the day of vaccination. The chain's CDR3 is CASSLVPGRQETQYF. The CDR3, as DNA: TGTGCCAGCAGCTTAGTCCCAGGTCGGCAAGAGACCCAGTACTTC.